Presented here are 26 T cell receptor beta chains from one specimen sequenced in a study of T-cell reconstitution after alpha-beta-depleted transplantation in children. Unique molecular identifiers were used in preparing the TCRbeta library. TCRdb processed the PCR reads anew with MiXCR; each CDR3 protein has one entry. The sample has about 120,000 distinct CDR3 sequences, more than 20% seen once. Sequenced here: PBMCs, mostly from graft donor cells, sampled 180 days after TCRalphabeta/CD19-depleted stem cell transplant. These receptors were collected from a male patient under 10 years old who had a stem cell transplant for chronic granulomatous disease, so the T cells may come from the graft donor.

This clonotype has ten or more counts. The chain carries TRBV29-1 and TRBJ2-7; 8 bases line up with TRBD2. CDR3 length: 13 amino acids. Germline V lookup: CDR1 SQVTM, CDR2 ANQGSEA. V was clipped by 6 bases and J by 1 base; unmatched bases: 5. The chain's CDR3 is CSVHSGNSYEQYF. The CDR3 DNA is TGCAGCGTCCATAGCGGGAATTCCTACGAGCAGTACTTC.

This clonotype was picked up one time. The rearrangement uses TRBV6-1 and TRBJ2-3, with D possibly matching TRBD2 (6 bases). The germline V and J ends were trimmed by 7 bases and 4 bases, with 18 bases remaining between them. The CDR3 has 15 residues. Germline CDR1 MNHNS, CDR2 SASEGT. The CDR3 DNA is TGTGCCAGCAAGCCGGGACTTCACTTACCAGATACGCAGTATTTT. Residues: CASKPGLHLPDTQYF.

This clonotype showed up just a few times. The chain joins TRBV20-1 to TRBJ2-5; 14 positions match TRBD2. With V trimmed by 1 base and J by 5 bases, 3 bases remained unmatched. The CDR3 has 15 residues. CDR1 DFQATT and CDR2 SNEGSKA come from the germline V gene (reference sequence). CDR3 in DNA: TGCAGTGCTAGAGCTAGACTAGCGGGAGGGGAGACCCAGTACTTC. Translated, it gives CSARARLAGGETQYF.

J is TRBJ2-7 and V is TRBV10-2, with D uncertain. V was cut by 7 bases and J by 0 bases, with 13 bases left in between. Germline CDR1 and CDR2: WSHSY and SAAADI. CDR3 length: 14 amino acids. This CDR3 is CASKDRSSSYEQYF. CDR3 coding DNA: TGCGCCAGCAAGGACCGCAGCAGCTCCTACGAGCAGTACTTC.

V and J are TRBV29-1 and TRBJ2-4, with 7 bases matching TRBD2. This CDR3 contains 17 residues. Germline V CDR1 and CDR2: SQVTM, ANQGSEA. The V and J ends lost 5 bases and 1 base, in that order; junction bases with no gene match: 14. The CDR3 DNA reads as TGCAGCGTTACCCCACTCGGAAGGGAGGGGGCCAAAAACATTCAGTACTTC. Translation gives CSVTPLGREGAKNIQYF.

This clonotype has at least ten counts. The chain uses TRBV12-3 or TRBV12-4 and TRBJ2-1; 9 positions agree with TRBD1. The CDR3 has 15 amino acids. Germline trimming cut 7 bases from V and 7 bases from J; bases unmatched to any gene: 11. DNA of the CDR3: TGTGCCAGCACCCTGGGACAGGGAATTTTGAATGAGCAGTTCTTC. Residues: CASTLGQGILNEQFF.

This clonotype came up many times. The J gene is TRBJ2-7, the V gene TRBV29-1, with 8 bases lining up with TRBD1. This CDR3 is 13 amino acids long. Trimming took 6 bases from V and 0 from J; bases not matched to a gene: 4. In germline, CDR1 is SQVTM, CDR2 ANQGSEA. The CDR3 protein is CSVGQASSYEQYF. CDR3 sequence (DNA): TGCAGCGTGGGACAGGCCAGCTCCTACGAGCAGTACTTC.

This clonotype was found many times. The V and J genes are TRBV20-1 and TRBJ2-7; 8 bases line up with TRBD1. After removal of 6 bases from V and 2 bases from J, the junction contained 6 bases not matched to a gene. The CDR3 has 13 amino acids. Germline assignment: CDR1 DFQATT and CDR2 SNEGSKA (reference sequence). CDR3 nucleotides: TGCAGTGCCACACAGGGGGGAACCTACGAGCAGTACTTC. It encodes CSATQGGTYEQYF.

The chain carries TRBV5-5 and TRBJ1-1; D remains unclear. The V and J ends lost 0 bases and 3 bases respectively, with 12 bases between them. Germline assignment: CDR1 SGHKS and CDR2 YYEKEE (reference sequence). CDR3 size: 15 residues. CDR3 coding DNA: TGTGCCAGCAGCTTGGTGGGCAGGAGATACACTGAAGCTTTCTTT. Its translation is CASSLVGRRYTEAFF.

This clonotype has a handful of counts. The gene calls are TRBV20-1 and TRBJ1-3; D might be TRBD1 (6 bases). Germline lookup yields CDR1 DFQATT and CDR2 SNEGSKA (reference sequence). The CDR3 is 14 residues long. V dropped 3 bases and J dropped 4 bases, with 13 bases sitting between them. For the CDR3, the DNA is TGCAGTGCTAGTAACTGGGGGGCAGGAAACACCATATATTTT. Protein sequence: CSASNWGAGNTIYF.

This clonotype was counted ten times or more. The rearrangement uses TRBV20-1 and TRBJ2-3; 8 bases match TRBD2. The CDR3 is 12 residues long. CDR1 is DFQATT, CDR2 SNEGSKA, per germline (reference sequence). DNA for the CDR3: TGCACAGCGGGAGTTGGCACAGATACGCAGTATTTT. This gives the protein CTAGVGTDTQYF.

This clonotype has only a few counts. The chain carries TRBV12-3 or TRBV12-4 and TRBJ2-6, with a weak D call TRBD1 (6 bases). The CDR3 extends over 15 amino acids. The V and J ends lost 6 bases and 0 bases respectively, with 9 bases between them. This chain's CDR3 is CASSGQPSGANVLTF. The CDR3 DNA follows: TGTGCCAGCAGCGGACAGCCCTCTGGGGCCAACGTCCTGACTTTC.

A note on this clonotype: A read error may explain this, as a much larger clone is one base away. Here the CDR3 omits its conserved ending phenylalanine or tryptophan, so a read error is the likely source. The V and J genes are TRBV5-1 and TRBJ2-7, with 10 positions matching TRBD2. The V gene's germline CDR1 is SGHRS and CDR2 YFSETQ. The CDR3 has 15 residues. V shed 0 bases and J 2 bases; nucleotides not matched to a gene: 2. CDR3 protein: CASSLELAGPYEQYL. The CDR3 bases are TGCGCCAGCAGCTTGGAACTAGCGGGACCCTACGAGCAGTACTTG.

J is TRBJ1-5 and V is TRBV6-4; TRBD1 matches at 8 bases. The CDR3 has 14 amino acids. Germline V gene data show CDR1 as MRHNA and CDR2 as SNTAGT. V shed 7 bases and J 4 bases; nucleotides not matched to a gene: 6. CDR3 nucleotides: TGTGCCAGCACCGACAGGGGTCTAAATCAGCCCCAGCATTTT. It translates to CASTDRGLNQPQHF.

This clonotype was seen more than once but under ten times. V gene TRBV6-1 combines with J gene TRBJ1-1; D perhaps matches TRBD1 (5 bases). Germline loops: CDR1 MNHNS, CDR2 SASEGT. V was clipped by 6 bases and J by 0 bases, with 17 bases between them. CDR3 size: 16 residues. CDR3 DNA: TGTGCCAGCAGGTCGAATTGGGACCCGATGAACACTGAAGCTTTCTTT. It yields the protein CASRSNWDPMNTEAFF.

This clonotype showed up just a few times. The V gene is TRBV10-1, the J gene TRBJ2-2; no reliable D call. V lost 6 bases and J lost 4, with 9 bases in between. Germline CDR1 and CDR2: WNHNN and SYGVQD (reference sequence). This CDR3 contains 13 residues. CDR3 nucleotides: TGCGCCAGCAGCGGGCCGGGCACCGGGGAGCTGTTTTTT. Translated: CASSGPGTGELFF.

This clonotype occurred many times. The chain is built from TRBV29-1 and TRBJ2-7; D ambiguous. V gave up 1 base and J gave up 0 bases, with 10 bases separating them. The CDR3 loop spans 14 amino acids. CDR1 is SQVTM, CDR2 ANQGSEA, per germline. CDR3 nucleotides: TGCAGCGTTGAAGGGCCGGGTCCCTCCTACGAGCAGTACTTC. Its translation: CSVEGPGPSYEQYF.

This clonotype was detected once. This chain links TRBV7-8 with TRBJ2-2, with 13 bases that match TRBD2. The CDR3 has 15 residues. Trimming at V came to 4 bases and at J to 5 bases, leaving 1 base not matched to a gene. The germline gives CDR1 SGHVS, CDR2 FQNEAQ. Written as DNA, the CDR3 is TGTGCCAGCAGCTGGGGACTAGCGGGAACCGGGGAGCTGTTTTTT. The encoded protein is CASSWGLAGTGELFF.

There are many counts of this clonotype. This chain links TRBV9 with TRBJ2-6, with D hard to call. The CDR3 totals 14 residues. The V end was cut by 3 bases, the J end by 2 bases, with 6 bases between. Germline V gives CDR1 SGDLS, CDR2 YYNGEE. CDR3 nucleotide sequence: TGTGCCAGCAGCGCCATGCCTGGGGCCAACGTCCTGACTTTC. Protein product: CASSAMPGANVLTF.

This rearrangement joins TRBV12-3 or TRBV12-4 to TRBJ2-7; D is unclear. Trimming removed 4 bases at V and 0 bases at J, with 10 bases between. The CDR3 contains 14 residues. The CDR3 loop reads CASSSSGFSYEQYF. CDR3 bases: TGTGCCAGCAGTTCTTCAGGATTCTCCTACGAGCAGTACTTC.

This clonotype was recorded many times. J is TRBJ2-3 and V is TRBV7-3, with a possible D match to TRBD2 (7 bases). The length of the CDR3 is 17 residues. Trimming took off 0 bases at V and 3 bases at J, with 16 bases between the two ends. CDR1 and CDR2 (germline): SGHTA, FQGTGA. The CDR3 spells CASSLTLGGGRTDTQYF. The CDR3 DNA follows: TGTGCCAGCAGCTTAACCCTGGGGGGGGGCCGTACAGATACGCAGTATTTT.

This clonotype was observed a handful of times. The chain is built from TRBV7-2 and TRBJ1-1; D might be TRBD1 (5 bases). Trimming left V 6 bases short and J 2 bases short, with 10 bases between. Germline V gene data show CDR1 as SGHTA and CDR2 as FQGNSA. The CDR3 contains 13 residues. The CDR3 DNA sequence: TGTGCCAGCAGATACGACAGAAACACTGAAGCTTTCTTT. Its protein product is CASRYDRNTEAFF.

This clonotype was seen many times. The chain links TRBV20-1 to TRBJ1-1; D ambiguous. The CDR3 is made up of 13 amino acids. Trimming pared 0 bases from V and 1 base from J, leaving 6 bases between. Germline CDR1 and CDR2: DFQATT and SNEGSKA (reference sequence). This chain's CDR3 is CSAREGSNTEAFF. In DNA form, the CDR3 reads TGCAGTGCTAGAGAAGGTTCGAACACTGAAGCTTTCTTT.

This rearrangement joins TRBV21-1 to TRBJ2-3; TRBD2 reflects the table's D call only, with no check against the DNA. TRBV21-1 is marked as a pseudogene. The CDR3 is 14 residues long. CDR3 DNA sequence: TGTGCCAGCGTTAGCGGACGGATCACAGATACGCAGTATTTT. Its protein is CASVSGRITDTQYF.

As for this clonotype: The germline gene is not matched at one end of the junction; a read error may be the cause. V gene TRBV20-1 combines with J gene TRBJ2-7; 10 bases agree with TRBD2. The CDR3 is 17 residues long. CDR1 and CDR2 from the germline V gene are DFQATT and SNEGSKA (reference sequence). CDR3 amino acids: CCARDLWASGRFDEQYF. The CDR3 DNA reads TGCTGTGCTAGAGATCTGTGGGCTAGCGGGAGATTCGACGAGCAGTACTTC.

This clonotype was counted many times. The rearrangement uses TRBV20-1 and TRBJ2-7; D is ambiguous. The CDR3 length is 13 residues. Germline V gene lookup returns CDR1 DFQATT and CDR2 SNEGSKA (reference sequence). Trimming removed 1 base at V and 1 base at J, with 8 bases between. CDR3: CSARVPESYEQYF. CDR3 bases: TGCAGTGCTAGAGTTCCAGAATCCTACGAGCAGTACTTC.